The present T cell receptor beta chain was sequenced within a study of T cell changes during pregnancy in multiple sclerosis. The protocol was immunoSEQ multiplex PCR, while the TCRdb copy is restricted to in-frame clones and leaves out a portion. Here the sample spans about 59,000 clones, about 95% being singletons. The source of this sequence is a female donor with multiple sclerosis, enrolled in a pregnancy study. The source was CD8+ T cells from peripheral blood mononuclear cells, collected after pregnancy.

DNA for the CDR3: TGTGCCAGCAGTCCCCCGGGAGGGGACATTCAGTACTTC. This sequence encodes CASSPPGGDIQYF. The rearrangement joins TRBV27 to TRBJ2-4; 8 nucleotides agree with TRBD2. CDR1 is MNHEY, CDR2 SMNVEV, per germline (reference sequence). The V gene end was trimmed by 5 bases and the J gene end by 8 bases; junction bases not matched to a gene: 5. This CDR3 is 13 amino acids long.